A selection of T cell receptor beta chains follows, all from one sample in a study of a mutant IDH1 vaccine in newly diagnosed glioma. The antigens for these receptors are not known. Generated by immunoSEQ multiplex PCR, the TCRdb table keeps only in-frame clones and is missing some. Among about 32,000 clones listed, about four fifths were seen once. The source material was PBMCs, sampled from a glioma patient whose treatment included an IDH1 peptide vaccine. All receptors derive from a man aged 40-49 years with glioma. Some clones in this sample may be carry-over from other donors' samples. Each CDR3 is given with its conserved first and last residue. D genes are given only for firm matches. Size values are once, few and many counts, or a class for expanded clones, and some rows have none.

v_gene,j_gene,abundance,d_gene,CDR3nt,CDR3aa
TRBV5-1,TRBJ2-5,NA,NA,TGCGCCAGCAGCTTGAACTACCTGGGGGAGACCCAGTACTTC,CASSLNYLGETQYF
TRBV7-2,TRBJ2-7,NA,TRBD2,TGTGCCAGCAGCTTAAGGGTAGCGGGGCTTACCTACGAGCAGTACTTC,CASSLRVAGLTYEQYF
TRBV2,TRBJ2-2,NA,TRBD1,TGTGCCAGCAGTGGACAGGGTACCGGGGAGCTGTTTTTT,CASSGQGTGELFF
TRBV19,TRBJ1-6,NA,NA,TGTGCCAGTACCTCCCCGGGAGGGGTCACTCAGCCACCCCTCCACTTT,CASTSPGGVTQPPLHF
TRBV5-1,TRBJ1-4,NA,NA,TGCGCCAGCAGCCTAGGGTTGACGGATGAAAAACTGTTTTTT,CASSLGLTDEKLFF
TRBV4-1,TRBJ1-3,few,TRBD1,TGCGCCAGCAGCCAAGAAGGGACAGTCTCTGGAAACACCATATATTTT,CASSQEGTVSGNTIYF
TRBV4-1,TRBJ1-1,NA,TRBD1,TGCGCCAGCAGCCAAGGTCGACAGGGGAGAACTGAAGCTTTCTTT,CASSQGRQGRTEAFF
TRBV5-1,TRBJ1-2,NA,NA,TGCGCCAGCAGCTTCTCTGGAAGTGGCTATGGCTACACCTTC,CASSFSGSGYGYTF
TRBV7-7,TRBJ2-2,NA,NA,TGTGCTAGCAGCTTACTGGGCCTGAACACCGGGGAGCTGTTTTTT,CASSLLGLNTGELFF
TRBV6-5,TRBJ2-1,NA,NA,TGTGCCAGCAGTTTAAGTACGCTAGCCACCTACAATGAGCAGTTCTTC,CASSLSTLATYNEQFF
TRBV19,TRBJ1-2,NA,NA,TGTGCCAGCAGCGTGCAGGGCCTGTACTATGGCTACACCTTC,CASSVQGLYYGYTF
TRBV5-1,TRBJ1-1,NA,NA,TGCGCCAGCAGCATTCAGACAGGTTTGAACACTGAAGCTTTCTTT,CASSIQTGLNTEAFF
TRBV10-3,TRBJ1-5,NA,NA,TGTGCCATCAGACCCGAGGGGGGCGGATATCAGCCCCAGCATTTT,CAIRPEGGGYQPQHF
TRBV5-1,TRBJ1-2,NA,NA,TGCGCCAGCAGCTTCTCACAGGGAATAAACTATGGCTACACCTTC,CASSFSQGINYGYTF
TRBV7-2,TRBJ1-5,once,NA,TGTGCCAGCAGCTTAGGGGGGGGCGGCAATCAGCCCCAGCATTTT,CASSLGGGGNQPQHF
TRBV9,TRBJ1-2,NA,NA,TGTGCCAGCAGCGTAGAGGACCAGATCGGGGGCTACACCTTC,CASSVEDQIGGYTF
TRBV4-2,TRBJ1-2,once,NA,TGTGCCAGCAGCCAAGATTTAACGGATGGCTACACCTTC,CASSQDLTDGYTF
TRBV5-1,TRBJ2-1,NA,TRBD1,TGCGCCAGCAGCTTGGGACAGGGCCCCTACAATGAGCAGTTCTTC,CASSLGQGPYNEQFF
TRBV5-1,TRBJ1-3,NA,NA,TGCGCCAGCAGCTTGGAGGGGGGTTGGGTCTCTGGAAACACCATATATTTT,CASSLEGGWVSGNTIYF
TRBV7-9,TRBJ1-3,once,NA,TGTGCCAGCAGCTTGAGTCAGGGGCTGCACACCATATATTTT,CASSLSQGLHTIYF
TRBV19,TRBJ1-4,NA,NA,TGTGCCAGTAGTATAACAGGAGGTAATGAAAAACTGTTTTTT,CASSITGGNEKLFF
TRBV5-6,TRBJ2-3,NA,TRBD2,TGTGCCAGCAGCTCGGGACTAGCGGCAGATACGCAGTATTTT,CASSSGLAADTQYF
TRBV6-6,TRBJ2-2,few,TRBD1,TGTGCCAGCATTGGGACAGGGGGCCCCACCGGGGAGCTGTTTTTT,CASIGTGGPTGELFF
TRBV14,TRBJ1-6,NA,NA,TGTGCCAGCAGCCCGTCCTTGAGCTCCTATAATTCACCCCTCCACTTT,CASSPSLSSYNSPLHF
TRBV5-1,TRBJ2-7,NA,TRBD1,TGCGCCAGCAGCGGGGGACAGCTATTGGCCGACGAGCAGTACTTC,CASSGGQLLADEQYF
TRBV9,TRBJ2-7,NA,NA,TGTGCCAGCAGCGTAGGGCCCTTCTACGAGCAGTACTTC,CASSVGPFYEQYF
TRBV29-1,TRBJ1-1,NA,NA,TGCAGCGTTGAGGAGGGCGTGAACACTGAAGCTTTCTTT,CSVEEGVNTEAFF
TRBV30,TRBJ1-2,NA,TRBD1,TGTGCCTGGAGTTCGACAGGGGCTCGGTATGGCTACACCTTC,CAWSSTGARYGYTF
TRBV18,TRBJ1-4,NA,NA,TGTGCCAGCCAATTTGCAACTAATGAAAAACTGTTTTTT,CASQFATNEKLFF
TRBV28,TRBJ2-7,NA,NA,TGTGCCAGTGGTATCGGCACCTCCTACGAGCAGTACTTC,CASGIGTSYEQYF
TRBV10-3,TRBJ2-5,NA,TRBD1,TGTGCCGCCTCGACCGGGACAGGGGGCTCAGAGACCCAGTACTTC,CAASTGTGGSETQYF
TRBV5-5,TRBJ1-1,NA,NA,TGTGCCAGCAGCTTGTTCTGGGACATAAAACTTGAAGCTTTCTTT,CASSLFWDIKLEAFF
TRBV11-1,TRBJ1-2,NA,TRBD1,TGTGCCAGCAGCTTGACAGGGCCCTACACCTTC,CASSLTGPYTF
TRBV7-6,TRBJ2-7,NA,NA,TGTGCCAGCAGCTTAGCGGCGTGGGGCGAGCAGTACTTC,CASSLAAWGEQYF
TRBV5-1,TRBJ1-1,NA,NA,TGCGCCAGCAGCTTGTTTTCCGGCCAGAACACTGAAGCTTTCTTT,CASSLFSGQNTEAFF
TRBV18,TRBJ1-5,NA,NA,TGTGCCAGCTCACTGACCGGGACACAAGCCAATCAGCCCCAGCATTTT,CASSLTGTQANQPQHF
TRBV25-1,TRBJ1-2,NA,NA,TGTGCCAGCAGTGAAGGGCAGAACTATGGCTACACCTTC,CASSEGQNYGYTF
TRBV5-1,TRBJ1-1,NA,TRBD1,TGCGCCAGCAGCTCAAATCCGCAGGGGGCGCCGACTGAAGCTTTCTTT,CASSSNPQGAPTEAFF
TRBV5-1,TRBJ2-1,NA,NA,TGCGCCAGCCGCCCCTCCCCCAGCTCCTACAATGAGCAGTTCTTC,CASRPSPSSYNEQFF
TRBV29-1,TRBJ2-7,NA,NA,TGCAGCGCCGCAGCCGGGATTGGCGAGCAGTACTTC,CSAAAGIGEQYF
TRBV4-3,TRBJ2-3,NA,TRBD2,TGCGCCAGCAGCCAAGAAGTGCGGGGAGGGATAGATACGCAGTATTTT,CASSQEVRGGIDTQYF
TRBV5-6,TRBJ1-1,few,NA,TGTGCCAGCAAAAGGGACACTGAAGCTTTCTTT,CASKRDTEAFF
TRBV29-1,TRBJ2-1,NA,NA,TGCAGCGTTGCAGCAGGCCACAATGAGCAGTTCTTC,CSVAAGHNEQFF
TRBV15,TRBJ1-1,NA,NA,TGTGCCACCAGCAGAATCGACAACCTCAGGACTGAAGCTTTCTTT,CATSRIDNLRTEAFF
TRBV7-8,TRBJ2-7,NA,TRBD1,TGTGCCAGCAGCTCGGGACAGGGTAACGAGCAGTACTTC,CASSSGQGNEQYF
TRBV19,TRBJ1-1,NA,NA,TGTGCCAGTAGTACCCCCGGGACCCCAAGGGCAGCTTTCTTT,CASSTPGTPRAAFF
TRBV27,TRBJ2-7,NA,NA,TGTGCCAGCAGTCTCAGGGGCCCCAGCTCCTACGAGCAGTACTTC,CASSLRGPSSYEQYF
TRBV2,TRBJ1-2,NA,NA,TGTGCCAGCAGTGAAGGGACAGCATATGGCTACACCTTC,CASSEGTAYGYTF
TRBV7-6,TRBJ2-1,NA,TRBD2,TGTGCCAGCAGCTTAGTTGCAGCGGGGTCTTATGAGCAGTTCTTC,CASSLVAAGSYEQFF
TRBV16,TRBJ2-7,NA,NA,TGTGCCAGCAGCCAATCGTGGACCTACGAGCAGTACTTC,CASSQSWTYEQYF
TRBV10-3,TRBJ1-3,NA,NA,TGTGCCATCAGTGTTGGGCAGGCACGCTCTGGAAACACCATATATTTT,CAISVGQARSGNTIYF
TRBV14,TRBJ1-2,once,NA,TGTGCCAGCAGCCGACCGGGACTCCCTATTCGGAACTATGGCTACACCTTC,CASSRPGLPIRNYGYTF
TRBV7-9,TRBJ1-2,NA,NA,TGTGCCAGCAGCTTCAGGGACTATGGCTACACCTTC,CASSFRDYGYTF
TRBV5-4,TRBJ2-7,NA,NA,TGTGCCAGCAGTTACTCCTCCTACGAGCAGTACTTC,CASSYSSYEQYF
TRBV18,TRBJ2-3,NA,NA,TGTGCCAGCTCACCTAGCACAGATACGCAGTATTTT,CASSPSTDTQYF
TRBV15,TRBJ2-3,once,NA,TGTGCCACCAGCAGAGATGCGGGGAGGATCGGTGGTGGAGATACGCAGTATTTT,CATSRDAGRIGGGDTQYF
TRBV6-5,TRBJ1-5,NA,TRBD1,TGTGCCAGCCGCCGGGACAGTAATCAGCCCCAGCATTTT,CASRRDSNQPQHF